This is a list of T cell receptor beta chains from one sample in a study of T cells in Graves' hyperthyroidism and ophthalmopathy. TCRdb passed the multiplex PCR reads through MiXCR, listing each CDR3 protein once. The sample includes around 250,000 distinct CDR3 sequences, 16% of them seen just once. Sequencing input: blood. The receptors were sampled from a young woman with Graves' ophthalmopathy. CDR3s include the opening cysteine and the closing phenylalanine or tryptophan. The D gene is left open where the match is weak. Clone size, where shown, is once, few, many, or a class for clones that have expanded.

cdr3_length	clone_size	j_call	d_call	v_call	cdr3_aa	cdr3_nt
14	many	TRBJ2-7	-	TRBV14	CASSQEADHYEQYF	TGTGCCAGCAGCCAAGAAGCCGATCACTACGAGCAGTACTTC
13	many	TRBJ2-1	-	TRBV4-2	CASSPGLVHEQFF	TGTGCCAGCAGCCCAGGTCTTGTGCATGAGCAGTTCTTC
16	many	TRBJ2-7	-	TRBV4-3	CASSQDFSDSSYEQYF	TGCGCCAGCAGCCAAGATTTTAGCGACAGCTCCTACGAGCAGTACTTC
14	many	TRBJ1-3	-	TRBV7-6	CASSLAGSGNTIYF	TGTGCCAGCAGCTTAGCAGGGTCCGGAAACACCATATATTTT
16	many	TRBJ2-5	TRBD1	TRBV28	CASSRQGARGQETQYF	TGTGCCAGCAGTCGTCAGGGGGCGCGGGGCCAAGAGACCCAGTACTTC
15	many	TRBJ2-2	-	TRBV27	CASSLLGRNTGELFF	TGTGCCAGCAGTTTATTGGGCAGAAACACCGGGGAGCTGTTTTTT
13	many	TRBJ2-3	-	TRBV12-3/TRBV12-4	CASTRGDTDTQYF	TGTGCCAGCACCAGGGGGGACACAGATACGCAGTATTTT
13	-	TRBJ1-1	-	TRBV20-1	CSATARMNTEAFF	TGCAGTGCTACCGCTCGGATGAACACTGAAGCTTTCTTT
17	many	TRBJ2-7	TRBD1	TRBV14	CASSQDLGGPRAYEQYF	TGTGCCAGCAGCCAAGATCTAGGGGGCCCGAGGGCCTACGAGCAGTACTTC
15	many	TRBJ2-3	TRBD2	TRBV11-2	CASSTRDYFTDTQYF	TGTGCCAGCAGCACACGGGACTACTTTACAGATACGCAGTATTTT
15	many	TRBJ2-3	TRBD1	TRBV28	CASSFQGAGTDTQYF	TGTGCCAGCAGTTTTCAGGGGGCAGGGACAGATACGCAGTATTTT
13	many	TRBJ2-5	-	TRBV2	CASNQMGRETQYF	TGTGCCAGCAACCAAATGGGGCGAGAGACCCAGTACTTC
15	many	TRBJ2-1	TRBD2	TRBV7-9	CASRGSGGAFNEQFF	TGTGCCAGCAGGGGGAGCGGGGGGGCCTTCAATGAGCAGTTCTTC
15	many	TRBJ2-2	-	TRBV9	CASSEGTTNTGELFF	TGTGCCAGCAGCGAAGGGACAACCAACACCGGGGAGCTGTTTTTT
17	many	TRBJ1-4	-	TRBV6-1	CASRRGFSTGTDEKLFF	TGTGCCAGCAGGAGGGGCTTTAGTACAGGCACCGATGAAAAACTGTTTTTT
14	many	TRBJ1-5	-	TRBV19	CASTIGIPNQPQHF	TGTGCCAGTACTATCGGGATCCCGAATCAGCCCCAGCATTTT
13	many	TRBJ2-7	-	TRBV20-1	CSAPGGASYEQYF	TGCAGTGCCCCCGGGGGAGCTTCCTACGAGCAGTACTTC
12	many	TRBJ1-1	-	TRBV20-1	CSARTMNTEAFF	TGCAGTGCCAGGACGATGAACACTGAAGCTTTCTTT
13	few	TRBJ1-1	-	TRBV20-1	CSASRGGNTEAFF	TGCAGTGCTAGCCGGGGCGGGAACACTGAAGCTTTCTTT
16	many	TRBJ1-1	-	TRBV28	CASSFSQDRMNTEAFF	TGTGCCAGCAGCTTTTCTCAAGACAGAATGAACACTGAAGCTTTCTTT
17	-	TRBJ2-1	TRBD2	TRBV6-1	CASREFPTSGGGDEQFF	TGTGCCAGCAGGGAATTCCCGACTAGCGGGGGAGGGGATGAGCAGTTCTTC
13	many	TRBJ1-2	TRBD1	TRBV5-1	CASSANRGRGYTF	TGCGCCAGCAGCGCAAACAGGGGGCGAGGCTACACCTTC
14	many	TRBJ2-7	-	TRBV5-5	CASSGAATSYEQYF	TGTGCCAGCAGTGGAGCGGCCACCTCCTACGAGCAGTACTTC
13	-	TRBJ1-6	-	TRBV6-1	CASRDLDFSPLHF	TGTGCCAGCAGAGACTTAGACTTTTCACCCCTCCACTTT
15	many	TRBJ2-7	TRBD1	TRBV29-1	CSVRGTGGPTYEQYF	TGCAGCGTCCGGGGGACAGGGGGCCCCACCTACGAGCAGTACTTC
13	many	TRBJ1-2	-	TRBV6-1	CASSADRSYGYTF	TGTGCCAGCAGCGCTGACAGGTCGTATGGCTACACCTTC
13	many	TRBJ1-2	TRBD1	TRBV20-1	CSAWTGTGYGYTF	TGCAGTGCTTGGACAGGAACTGGCTATGGCTACACCTTC
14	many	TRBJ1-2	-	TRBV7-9	CASSPLNTYYGYTF	TGTGCCAGCAGCCCTCTGAATACTTACTATGGCTACACCTTC
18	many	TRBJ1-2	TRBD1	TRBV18	CASSPPGKGAEPSYGYTF	TGTGCCAGCTCACCACCGGGAAAGGGGGCAGAACCGAGCTATGGCTACACCTTC
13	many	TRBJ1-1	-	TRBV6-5	CASSYFGSSEAFF	TGTGCCAGCAGTTACTTCGGGAGCTCTGAAGCTTTCTTT
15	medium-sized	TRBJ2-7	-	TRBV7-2	CASSLAGHEIDEQYF	TGTGCCAGCAGCTTAGCGGGACACGAAATCGACGAGCAGTACTTC
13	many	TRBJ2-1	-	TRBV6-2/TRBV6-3	CASSRYNPLEQFF	TGTGCCAGCAGTCGATACAACCCCCTTGAGCAGTTCTTC
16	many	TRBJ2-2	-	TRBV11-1	CASSTTRQGGTGELFF	TGTGCCAGCAGCACAACCCGGCAGGGGGGCACCGGGGAGCTGTTTTTT
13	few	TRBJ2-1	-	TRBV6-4	CASSERAYNEQFF	TGTGCCAGCAGTGAACGGGCCTACAATGAGCAGTTCTTC
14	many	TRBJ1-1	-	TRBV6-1	CASTTRGMNTEAFF	TGTGCCAGCACCACACGAGGAATGAACACTGAAGCTTTCTTT
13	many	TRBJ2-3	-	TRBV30	CAWTTGSPDTQYF	TGTGCCTGGACTACAGGGTCCCCAGATACGCAGTATTTT
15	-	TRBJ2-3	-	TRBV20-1	CSAITGEGKTDTQYF	TGCAGTGCTATAACAGGGGAGGGGAAGACAGATACGCAGTATTTT
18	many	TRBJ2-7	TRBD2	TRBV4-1	CASSLPGLAGGPPYEQYF	TGCGCCAGCAGCTTACCGGGACTAGCGGGAGGCCCTCCTTACGAGCAGTACTTC
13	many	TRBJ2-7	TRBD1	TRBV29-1	CSVDHRGSYEQYF	TGCAGCGTTGACCACAGGGGGTCCTACGAGCAGTACTTC
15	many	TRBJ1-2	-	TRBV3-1	CASSQADAGIYGYTF	TGTGCCAGCAGCCAAGCGGACGCGGGAATCTATGGCTACACCTTC
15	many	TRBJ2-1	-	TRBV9	CASSRGERGNNEQFF	TGTGCCAGCAGCAGGGGGGAGCGGGGTAACAATGAGCAGTTCTTC